Listed here are 24 T cell receptor beta chains from one sample, sequenced in a study of T cells expressing NK-cell markers (dated by TCRdb to about 2020). Library preparation employed 5' RACE. The sequencer was an Illumina HiSeq 2000. TCRdb reprocessed the reads; each CDR3 protein sequence makes one entry, and DNA is unavailable. This specimen's table enumerates 350,000 to 450,000 distinct CDR3 sequences. Around 5.3% of the sample is held by the ten biggest clonotypes. Input material: blood T cells: a sorted CD56 or NKG2C T cell subset, CD4+ or CD8+ T cells, or bulk PBMC T cells (not recorded which). The receptors derive from a man between 18 and 69 years old in good health.

The J gene is TRBJ2-1, the V gene TRBV5-1; with no DNA, the TCRdb D assignment of TRBD2 cannot be verified. Germline lookup yields CDR1 SGHRS and CDR2 YFSETQ. CDR3 length: 12 amino acids. CDR3 residues: CASSSLRGEQFF.

The rearrangement links TRBV7-2 to TRBJ1-5; the D gene TCRdb calls, TRBD1, cannot be checked with no DNA. CDR3 length: 15 residues. Germline V CDR1 and CDR2: SGHTA, FQGNSA. This CDR3 is CASSLVVGPNQPQHF. Together with reference TRBV7-2 and TRBJ1-5, the CDR3 gives the full variable domain: GAGVSQSPSNKVTEKGKDVELRCDPISGHTALYWYRQSLGQGLEFLIYFQGNSAPDKSGLPSDRFSAERTGGSVSTLTIQRTQQEDSAVYLCASSLVVGPNQPQHFGDGTRLSIL.

The rearrangement joins TRBV25-1 to TRBJ1-2. Germline V lookup: CDR1 MGHDK, CDR2 SYGVNS. The CDR3 length is 16 residues. Here the CDR3 reads CASSAPGTRGGYGYTF.

The J gene is TRBJ1-5, the V gene TRBV27. Germline assignment: CDR1 MNHEY and CDR2 SMNVEV (reference sequence). The CDR3 contains 16 residues. The CDR3 loop reads CASSTTQGALGQPQHF.

This chain links TRBV3-1 with TRBJ2-7; TCRdb's D call of TRBD1 is untestable without DNA. Germline lookup yields CDR1 LGHDT and CDR2 YNNKEL (reference sequence). CDR3 length: 16 residues. The CDR3 loop is CASSPPGQGAIYEQYF.

This chain joins TRBV4-2 and TRBJ1-6; the TRBD1 assignment by TCRdb is unverifiable without DNA. This CDR3 has 18 residues. Germline loops: CDR1 LGHNA, CDR2 YNFKEQ. The chain's CDR3 is CASSQDSGQGARNSPLHF.

This chain links TRBV6-1 with TRBJ2-6; TCRdb's D gene call, TRBD1, goes unchecked for lack of DNA. Per the germline V gene, CDR1 is MNHNS and CDR2 is SASEGT. The CDR3 totals 15 residues. CDR3 residues: CASSPGVTGANVLTF.

V is TRBV28 and J is TRBJ2-7; TCRdb proposes TRBD2, but this gene call is untestable without DNA. CDR3 size: 17 residues. Germline CDR1 MDHEN, CDR2 SYDVKM. CDR3 amino acids: CASSLRTSGQRRHEQYF.

The rearrangement joins TRBV4-2 to TRBJ2-3; TCRdb names TRBD1, which stays unverified in the absence of DNA. This CDR3 is 17 amino acids long. CDR1 is LGHNA and CDR2 is YNFKEQ in the germline V gene. CDR3 in amino acids: CASSHRSRDRAWDTQYF.

The chain links TRBV7-9 to TRBJ1-3; TCRdb lists TRBD1, though no DNA is available to test this call. The CDR3 length is 17 residues. Per germline, CDR1 SEHNR and CDR2 FQNEAQ (reference sequence). CDR3: CASSSIRTAETGNTIYF.

The chain carries TRBV28 and TRBJ2-7; TCRdb's D call of TRBD2 is untestable without DNA. The CDR3 is made up of 12 amino acids. Germline V gene data show CDR1 as MDHEN and CDR2 as SYDVKM. CDR3 amino acids: CASRSLGRAQYF.

CDR3 amino acids: CASSLRTSGGENIQYF. The chain joins TRBV5-5 to TRBJ2-4; checking the TCRdb D call of TRBD2 is not possible without DNA. Germline CDR1 SGHKS, CDR2 YYEKEE (reference sequence). The CDR3 loop spans 16 amino acids.

The V and J genes are TRBV12-3 or TRBV12-4 and TRBJ1-1. The CDR3 runs to 20 residues. CDR3: CASSLKSRPGDYPFNTEAFF.

This chain links TRBV20-1 with TRBJ2-3. Germline V gene lookup returns CDR1 DFQATT and CDR2 SNEGSKA (reference sequence). This CDR3 is 13 amino acids long. The CDR3 loop is CSARFGLADTQYF.

The rearrangement joins TRBV12-3 or TRBV12-4 to TRBJ2-5. The CDR3 loop spans 11 amino acids. Here the CDR3 reads CASSGVETQYF.

The chain recombines TRBV7-8 with TRBJ2-1; the TCRdb D gene call, TRBD1, has no DNA to confirm it. The germline V gene encodes CDR1 SGHVS and CDR2 FQNEAQ. The CDR3 sequence is 14 residues long. The CDR3 protein is CASKDRGGRNEQFF. Using reference TRBV7-8 and TRBJ2-1 for the parts outside the CDR3, the full variable domain is GAGVSQSPRYKVAKRGQDVALRCDPISGHVSLFWYQQALGQGPEFLTYFQNEAQLDKSGLPSDRFFAERPEGSVSTLKIQRTQQEDSAVYLCASKDRGGRNEQFFGPGTRLTVL.

The chain is built from TRBV28 and TRBJ1-1; TCRdb names TRBD1, which stays unverified in the absence of DNA. CDR1 and CDR2 from the germline V gene are MDHEN and SYDVKM. This CDR3 comprises 13 residues. This CDR3 is CASSRQGFTEAFF. Full variable domain (rest looked up from reference TRBV28 and TRBJ1-1): DVKVTQSSRYLVKRTGEKVFLECVQDMDHENMFWYRQDPGLGLRLIYFSYDVKMKEKGDIPEGYSVSREKKERFSLILESASTNQTSMYLCASSRQGFTEAFFGQGTRLTVV.

J is TRBJ1-5 and V is TRBV10-3; TCRdb indicates TRBD1, and absent DNA this call remains unverified. The V gene's germline CDR1 is ENHRY and CDR2 SYGVKD. The CDR3 is 17 residues long. The CDR3 protein is CAISESFGGNSNQPQHF.

This sequence joins TRBV2 and TRBJ1-3. There are 15 residues in the CDR3. From germline, CDR1 is SNHLY and CDR2 FYNNEI. The CDR3 spells CASSDRRTLGNTIYF.

The chain recombines TRBV7-2 with TRBJ1-1. The CDR3 is made up of 16 amino acids. Germline values: CDR1 SGHTA, CDR2 FQGNSA. Here the CDR3 reads CASSLRRVFSWTEAFF.

The gene calls are TRBV7-9 and TRBJ2-6. The CDR3 contains 15 residues. Germline lookup yields CDR1 SEHNR and CDR2 FQNEAQ (reference sequence). CDR3 region: CASSRDGSGANVLTF.

V usage is TRBV27 and J usage is TRBJ2-7; the TCRdb D gene call, TRBD1, has no DNA to confirm it. The CDR3 consists of 15 residues. The germline V gene encodes CDR1 MNHEY and CDR2 SMNVEV (reference sequence). CDR3 sequence reads: CASSRYRGSSYEQYF.

The V and J genes are TRBV7-8 and TRBJ2-6; TCRdb names TRBD1, which stays unverified in the absence of DNA. Germline values: CDR1 SGHVS, CDR2 FQNEAQ. The CDR3 has 17 amino acids. CDR3 loop: CASSDTGTASGANVLTF. The whole variable domain, filled in from reference TRBV7-8 and TRBJ2-6, reads GAGVSQSPRYKVAKRGQDVALRCDPISGHVSLFWYQQALGQGPEFLTYFQNEAQLDKSGLPSDRFFAERPEGSVSTLKIQRTQQEDSAVYLCASSDTGTASGANVLTFGAGSRLTVL.

The chain carries TRBV10-3 and TRBJ1-1; absent DNA, TCRdb's TRBD1 call cannot be checked. The CDR3 is 15 amino acids. Germline CDR1 is ENHRY and CDR2 is SYGVKD. CDR3 protein: CAISERTGKYTEAFF.